This T cell receptor (beta chain) was captured in a study of cytomegalovirus exposure and HLA in healthy donors. Researchers ran the PCR with 60 Vbeta and 13 Jbeta primers. Data came from immunoSEQ multiplex PCR; TCRdb stores just in-frame clones and leaves some out. The profile covers 150,000 to 200,000 clones, with roughly 70% appearing a single time and roughly 6.6% taken by the ten largest. CDR3 length: 16 residues. Germline V lookup: CDR1 SGHKS, CDR2 YYEKEE (reference sequence). With 4 bases clipped from V and 2 bases from J, the junction kept 11 bases outside the gene matches. The specimen was PBMCs. The chain uses TRBV5-5 and TRBJ1-1; TRBD1 aligns across 7 bases. This TCR was recovered from a man aged 40-49 years in good health and CMV-seropositive. The CDR3 reads CASSESTGTVNTEAFF. CDR3 DNA sequence: TGTGCCAGCAGCGAGAGCACCGGGACAGTTAACACTGAAGCTTTCTTT.